The 27 T cell receptor beta chains listed next were all sequenced from one sample in a study of T cell repertoires in cytomegalovirus infection. TCRdb re-called the reads with MiXCR, one entry per CDR3 protein. The sample lists just under 550,000 distinct CDR3 sequences, about 30% seen once, with roughly 13% in the top ten. The sequenced material came from PBMCs. The receptors here all came from a human donor in good health (CMV status not recorded). Some clones in this sample may be carry-over from other donors' samples.

This clonotype was detected many times. The chain recombines TRBV7-9 with TRBJ2-7, with TRBD2 as a possible D gene (6 bases). The germline gives CDR1 SEHNR, CDR2 FQNEAQ (reference sequence). This CDR3 is built from 15 residues. Trimming took 5 bases from V and 5 from J, leaving 19 bases between them. The CDR3, as DNA: TGTGCCAGCAGCCAAGGAGGGTTGGGTTTTCACGAGCAGTACGTC. Its protein is CASSQGGLGFHEQYV.

V and J are TRBV5-8 and TRBJ2-1; D ambiguous. V was clipped by 3 bases and J by 5 bases, with 15 bases between them. Germline V gene lookup returns CDR1 SGHTS and CDR2 YDEGEE. CDR3 length equals 15 residues. The chain's CDR3 is CASSSFGGYNNEQFF. DNA of the CDR3: TGTGCCAGCAGCTCGTTCGGCGGATACAACAATGAGCAGTTCTTC. The whole variable domain, filled in from reference TRBV5-8 and TRBJ2-1, reads EAGVTQSPTHLIKTRGQQATLRCSPISGHTSVYWYQQALGLGLQFLLWYDEGEERNRGNFPPRFSGRQFPNYSSELNVNALELEDSALYLCASSSFGGYNNEQFFGPGTRLTVL.

This clonotype was detected ten times or more. V gene TRBV29-1 combines with J gene TRBJ2-5; D is uncertain. Germline CDR1 reads SQVTM; CDR2 reads ANQGSEA. The length of the CDR3 is 9 residues. V was cut by 4 bases and J by 4 bases, with 1 base left in between. The chain's CDR3 is CSVGETQYF. CDR3 DNA sequence: TGCAGCGTTGGAGAGACCCAGTACTTC.

This chain links TRBV24-1 with TRBJ1-4; 7 bases fit TRBD1. The CDR3 spans 15 residues. The trim removed 3 bases at V and 7 bases at J, leaving 7 bases unmatched. CDR1 and CDR2 (germline): KGHDR, SFDVKD. In DNA form, the CDR3 reads TGTGCCACCAGTGATCGGACAGGTGACGGTGAAAAACTGTTTTTT. Its protein product is CATSDRTGDGEKLFF.

This chain joins TRBV24-1 and TRBJ2-1; possible D gene TRBD2, 5 bases. This CDR3 is built from 16 residues. The germline CDR1 and CDR2 sequences are KGHDR and SFDVKD. Trimming left V 6 bases short and J 0 bases short, with 14 bases between. The DNA of the CDR3 is TGTGCCACCAGTCCTATCGGGAAGAGCTCCTACAATGAGCAGTTCTTC. Its translation is CATSPIGKSSYNEQFF.

Many counts were recorded for this clonotype. The chain recombines TRBV6-1 with TRBJ2-1; D is unclear. Per germline, CDR1 MNHNS and CDR2 SASEGT. The CDR3 extends over 15 amino acids. With 6 bases removed from V and 0 bases from J, the gap between germline ends came to 12 bases. The CDR3 region has the DNA TGTGCCAGCAGCGCTTCTACGAACTCCTACAATGAGCAGTTCTTC. It encodes CASSASTNSYNEQFF.

This clonotype was recorded many times. V usage is TRBV7-9 and J usage is TRBJ2-1, with a possible D match to TRBD2 (6 bases). The CDR3 is made up of 12 amino acids. V was trimmed by 5 bases and J by 4 bases, leaving 6 bases between them. From germline, CDR1 is SEHNR and CDR2 FQNEAQ (reference sequence). Here the CDR3 reads CASSAGYNEQFF. In DNA form, the CDR3 reads TGTGCCAGCAGCGCGGGATACAATGAGCAGTTCTTC.

The V gene is TRBV12-3 or TRBV12-4, the J gene TRBJ2-1; no definite D call. Trimming shortened V by 6 bases and J by 7 bases, and 10 bases separated the two germline ends. The length of the CDR3 is 12 residues. CDR3 protein: CASSPASNEQFF. CDR3 DNA: TGTGCCAGCAGCCCAGCGTCTAATGAGCAGTTCTTC.

V is TRBV20-1 and J is TRBJ1-5; D is possibly TRBD1 (6 bases). The length of the CDR3 is 17 residues. Germline V lookup: CDR1 DFQATT, CDR2 SNEGSKA (reference sequence). Between the trimmed V and J ends, which lost 6 bases and 1 base, there was a span of 22 bases. The CDR3 coding sequence is TGCAGTGCAGAACTCCTCGGGGGGCTAAGAAGCAATCAGCCCCAGCATTTT. Translation gives CSAELLGGLRSNQPQHF.

This clonotype appeared a few times. The chain employs TRBV28 and TRBJ2-7; 7 positions match TRBD2. Germline assignment: CDR1 MDHEN and CDR2 SYDVKM. With V trimmed by 7 bases and J by 2 bases, 14 bases remained unmatched. This CDR3 comprises 16 residues. The CDR3 region has the DNA TGTGCCAGCACTCCCCGTGGGCTAGCGGAGACCTACGAGCAGTACGTC. Translation gives CASTPRGLAETYEQYV.

This chain links TRBV13 with TRBJ2-1; 8 nucleotides agree with TRBD1. V gave up 0 bases and J gave up 8 bases; unmatched junction bases: 9. CDR3 length equals 16 residues. In germline, CDR1 is PRHDT, CDR2 FYEKMQ (reference sequence). The CDR3 coding sequence is TGTGCCAGCAGCTTAGGCCTGAGACAGGGGTTCGATGAGCAGTTCTTC. It codes for CASSLGLRQGFDEQFF. The full variable domain, its missing parts supplied by reference TRBV13 and TRBJ2-1, is AAGVIQSPRHLIKEKRETATLKCYPIPRHDTVYWYQQGPGQDPQFLISFYEKMQSDKGSIPDRFSAQQFSDYHSELNMSSLELGDSALYFCASSLGLRQGFDEQFFGPGTRLTVL.

Of note for this clonotype: Possible read error: a much larger clone is one base away. The conserved phenylalanine or tryptophan is not found at the CDR3 terminus, so this likely reflects a read error. This rearrangement joins TRBV6-6 to TRBJ1-5, with D possibly being TRBD1 (5 bases). There are 13 residues in the CDR3. The V end lost 1 base, the J end lost 7 bases, and 8 bases lay between the germline ends. Germline CDR1 MNHNY, CDR2 SVGAGI (reference sequence). This CDR3 reads CASSYLGDQPQHS. The CDR3 region has the DNA TGTGCCAGCAGTTACTTAGGGGACCAGCCCCAGCATTCT.

V and J are TRBV4-3 and TRBJ1-5, with D hard to call. This CDR3 has 15 amino acids. V was clipped by 0 bases and J by 5 bases, with 11 bases between them. In germline, CDR1 is LGHNA, CDR2 YSLEER. CDR3 protein: CASSQDSGPYQPQHF. The CDR3 DNA is TGCGCCAGCAGCCAAGATTCGGGCCCTTATCAGCCCCAGCATTTT.

This clonotype was detected a few times. The chain has TRBV27 and TRBJ1-1, with 7 positions matching TRBD1. Trimming cost V 3 bases and J 10 bases; bases outside gene matches: 8. The V gene's germline CDR1 is MNHEY and CDR2 SMNVEV (reference sequence). The CDR3 extends over 13 amino acids. The CDR3, as DNA: TGTGCCAGCAGTTTGGGTCGCCCAGGGGGAGCTTTCTTT. Its protein product is CASSLGRPGGAFF.

The rearrangement links TRBV6-5 to TRBJ2-1, with a tentative D call TRBD1 (6 bases). V shed 2 bases and J shed 7 bases, with 18 bases lying between them. The length of the CDR3 is 16 residues. Per the germline V gene, CDR1 is MNHEY and CDR2 is SVGAGI. The CDR3 DNA sequence: TGTGCCAGCAGTTACCAGGGGAACCTGAATGGGAATGAGCAGTTCTTC. Translated: CASSYQGNLNGNEQFF.

The chain is built from TRBV12-3 or TRBV12-4 and TRBJ2-3; 7 positions match TRBD2. This CDR3 region has 15 residues. V lost 6 bases to trimming and J lost 5 bases; unmatched junction nucleotides: 11. The CDR3 coding sequence is TGTGCCAGCAGCCCAATAGCGGGCCGGGGAGATACGCAGTATTTT. Residues: CASSPIAGRGDTQYF.

This clonotype came up a few times. The rearrangement uses TRBV12-3 or TRBV12-4 and TRBJ2-1, with TRBD2 matching 10 bases. The junction had 10 bases not matched to a gene; V was cut back by 5 bases and J by 6 bases. The CDR3 extends over 16 amino acids. The chain's CDR3 is CASSLQAGGLPNEQFF. The CDR3 region has the DNA TGTGCCAGCAGTCTCCAAGCGGGAGGGCTTCCCAATGAGCAGTTCTTC.

This clonotype has only a few counts. The V gene is TRBV7-2, the J gene TRBJ2-3; either TRBD1 or TRBD2 may supply D (6 bases each). V lost 3 bases and J 4 bases, leaving 23 bases between the germline ends. Germline lookup yields CDR1 SGHTA and CDR2 FQGNSA. The CDR3 totals 18 residues. The CDR3 region has the DNA TGTGCCAGCAGCTTGCTCGGGGGCCGGCGGGATAGGGCAGATACGCAGTATTTT. Translating gives CASSLLGGRRDRADTQYF.

This clonotype was recorded many times. The V and J genes are TRBV19 and TRBJ2-7; D possibly corresponds to TRBD2 (6 bases). This CDR3 is built from 15 residues. The germline CDR1 and CDR2 sequences are LNHDA and SQIVND (reference sequence). V dropped 6 bases and J dropped 3 bases, with 18 bases sitting between them. The CDR3 reads CASRGRTVGYYEQYV. In DNA form, the CDR3 reads TGTGCCAGTAGGGGGAGGACGGTGGGGTACTACGAGCAGTACGTC.

The V and J genes are TRBV30 and TRBJ1-1; perhaps TRBD1 as D (5 bases). CDR1 is GTSNPN and CDR2 is SVGIG in the germline V gene (reference sequence). The CDR3 consists of 13 residues. The V end lost 5 bases, the J end lost 0 bases, and 10 bases lay between the germline ends. Here the CDR3 reads CAWDGQMNTEAFF. In DNA, the CDR3 is TGTGCCTGGGACGGACAAATGAACACTGAAGCTTTCTTT.

This clonotype came up a few times. The V gene is TRBV6-2 or TRBV6-3, the J gene TRBJ2-7; 7 nucleotides align to TRBD2. The germline CDR1 and CDR2 sequences are MNHEY and SVGEGT. V shed 6 bases, J shed 2 bases, and the junction held 10 bases outside the gene matches. This CDR3 has 15 residues. CDR3 in amino acids: CASRGDPAGTYEQYF. In DNA form, the CDR3 reads TGTGCCAGCAGGGGCGACCCAGCGGGAACCTACGAGCAGTACTTC.

This clonotype was counted between two and nine times. CDR3 DNA sequence: TGTGCCAGCAGTGTCGGCCGGGGGGAAAAACTGTTTTTT. Its protein is CASSVGRGEKLFF. The chain combines TRBV2 with TRBJ1-4; D perhaps matches TRBD1 (5 bases). There are 13 residues in the CDR3. V was shortened by 4 bases and J by 8 bases, with 11 bases between the two germline ends. Per the germline V gene, CDR1 is SNHLY and CDR2 is FYNNEI.

This chain connects TRBV7-2 to TRBJ1-4, with D uncertain. CDR1 SGHTA and CDR2 FQGNSA come from the germline V gene. V shed 3 bases and J shed 4 bases, with 6 bases lying between them. The CDR3 totals 13 residues. CDR3 nucleotides: TGTGCCAGCAGCTTGACCAGTAATGAAAAACTGTTTTTT. It encodes CASSLTSNEKLFF.

This clonotype has just a few counts. The genes are TRBV12-3 or TRBV12-4 and TRBJ1-2; no definite D call. Trimming removed 2 bases at V and 7 bases at J, with 8 bases between. This CDR3 spans 12 amino acids. For the CDR3, the DNA is TGTGCCAGCAGTTTATCTTTTACTGGCTACACCTTC. This gives the protein CASSLSFTGYTF.

The gene calls are TRBV19 and TRBJ1-1, with unresolved D. Germline V lookup: CDR1 LNHDA, CDR2 SQIVND (reference sequence). V lost 4 bases, J lost 2 bases, and 8 bases lay in between. CDR3 length equals 13 residues. CDR3 DNA: TGTGCCAGTAGTAATCAGGTTAACACTGAAGCTTTCTTT. This encodes CASSNQVNTEAFF. Looking up the rest from reference TRBV19 and TRBJ1-1 gives the full variable domain: DGGITQSPKYLFRKEGQNVTLSCEQNLNHDAMYWYRQDPGQGLRLIYYSQIVNDFQKGDIAEGYSVSREKKESFPLTVTSAQKNPTAFYLCASSNQVNTEAFFGQGTRLTVV.

This clonotype was detected ten times or more. This chain uses TRBV6-1 with TRBJ1-5; TRBD1 agrees at 9 bases. V was clipped by 5 bases and J by 6 bases; unmatched bases: 8. CDR3 length: 15 residues. Germline CDR1 is MNHNS and CDR2 is SASEGT. CDR3 amino acids: CASSSGQGGGQPQHF. The DNA for the CDR3 is TGTGCCAGCAGTTCGGGACAGGGAGGGGGTCAGCCCCAGCATTTT.

The gene calls are TRBV7-9 and TRBJ2-1; 13 bases map to TRBD2. The CDR3 covers 15 residues. Germline CDR1 reads SEHNR; CDR2 reads FQNEAQ (reference sequence). Trimming cost V 6 bases and J 8 bases; bases outside gene matches: 7. The CDR3 reads CASRRLAGGIDEQFF. In DNA form, the CDR3 reads TGTGCCAGCAGACGACTAGCGGGAGGTATCGATGAGCAGTTCTTC. The full variable domain, rest sourced from reference TRBV7-9 and TRBJ2-1, is DTGVSQNPRHKITKRGQNVTFRCDPISEHNRLYWYRQTLGQGPEFLTYFQNEAQLEKSRLLSDRFSAERPKGSFSTLEIQRTEQGDSAMYLCASRRLAGGIDEQFFGPGTRLTVL.